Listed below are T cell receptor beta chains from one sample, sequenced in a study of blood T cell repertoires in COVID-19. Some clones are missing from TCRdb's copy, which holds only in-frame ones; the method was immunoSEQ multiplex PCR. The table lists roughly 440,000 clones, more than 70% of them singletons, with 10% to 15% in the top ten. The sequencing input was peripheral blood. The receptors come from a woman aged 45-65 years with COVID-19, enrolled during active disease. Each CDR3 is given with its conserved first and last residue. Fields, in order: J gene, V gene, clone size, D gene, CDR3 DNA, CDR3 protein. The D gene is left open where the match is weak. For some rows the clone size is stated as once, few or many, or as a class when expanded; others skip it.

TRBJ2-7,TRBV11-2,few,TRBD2,TGTGCCAGCAGCTTAGGGGGGGGCTACGAGCAGTACTTC,CASSLGGGYEQYF
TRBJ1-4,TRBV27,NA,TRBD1,TGTGCCAGCATGACAGGGGTGGGAAAACTGTTTTTT,CASMTGVGKLFF
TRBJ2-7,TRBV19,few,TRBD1,TGTGCCAGTAGTATGGGACAGCGGAGTCGGCTGACCTCTTACGAGCAGTACTTC,CASSMGQRSRLTSYEQYF
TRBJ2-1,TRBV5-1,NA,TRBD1,TGCGCCAGCAGCTTGGAAGGGACAGCTCTCAATGAGCAGTTCTTC,CASSLEGTALNEQFF
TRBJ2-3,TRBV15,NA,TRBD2,TGTGCCACCAGCAAACTAGCGGGGGATAGGGATACGCAGTATTTT,CATSKLAGDRDTQYF
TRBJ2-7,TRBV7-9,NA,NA,TGTGCCAGCAGCTTAGGAGCCTCGTCGGGTCCGGACGAGCAGTACTTC,CASSLGASSGPDEQYF
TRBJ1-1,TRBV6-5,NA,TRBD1,TGTGCCAGCAATTTGGACAGGGTTCGGAGCACTGAAGCTTTCTTT,CASNLDRVRSTEAFF
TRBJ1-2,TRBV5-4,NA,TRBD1,TGTGCCAGCAGCTTGGGGGCACAGGGGGCGAACTATGGCTACACCTTC,CASSLGAQGANYGYTF
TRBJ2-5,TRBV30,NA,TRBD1,TGTGCCTGGGGGACAGGGGGCGCAGAGACCCAGTACTTC,CAWGTGGAETQYF
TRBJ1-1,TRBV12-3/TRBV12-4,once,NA,TGTGCCAGCAGTTTCGCGGAGAACACTGAAGCTTTCTTT,CASSFAENTEAFF
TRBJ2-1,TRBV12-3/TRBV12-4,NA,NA,TGTGCCAGCAGCGGAGACTTCTACAATGAGCAGTTCTTC,CASSGDFYNEQFF
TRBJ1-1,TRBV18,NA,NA,TGTGCCAGCTCCGAGACAATCGGCACTGAAGCTTTCTTT,CASSETIGTEAFF
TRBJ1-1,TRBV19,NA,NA,TGTGCCAGTACAGGCCCAGGGCCGAACACTGAAGCTTTCTTT,CASTGPGPNTEAFF
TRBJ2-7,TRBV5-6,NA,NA,TGTGCCAGCAGCCCGGGAGGTGGGGGGCGAACCTACGAGCAGTACTTC,CASSPGGGGRTYEQYF
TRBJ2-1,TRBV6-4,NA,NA,TGTGCCAGCAGTGACTCAGGAGTTCATGAGCAGTTCTTC,CASSDSGVHEQFF
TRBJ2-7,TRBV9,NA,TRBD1,TGTGCCAGCAGCGCCGACAGGGTGGACTACGAGCAGTACTTC,CASSADRVDYEQYF
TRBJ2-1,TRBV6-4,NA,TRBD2,TGTGCCAGCAGAGCTAGCGGGGGCCTAAACAATGAGCAGTTCTTC,CASRASGGLNNEQFF
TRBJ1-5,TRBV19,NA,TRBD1,TGTGCCAGTATTCCGACAGGGGTTGGCAATCAGCCCCAGCATTTT,CASIPTGVGNQPQHF
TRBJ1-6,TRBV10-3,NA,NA,TGTGCCATCAATGACGGACAGAGTAATTCACCCCTCCACTTT,CAINDGQSNSPLHF
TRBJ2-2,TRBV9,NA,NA,TGTGCCAGCAGCGTGAGCAGGGGTTCGGCCGGGGAGCTGTTTTTT,CASSVSRGSAGELFF
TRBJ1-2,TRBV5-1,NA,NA,TGCGCCAGCAGCTTGGCCGACAGGTACGCGAACTATGGCTACACCTTC,CASSLADRYANYGYTF
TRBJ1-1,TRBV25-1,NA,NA,TGTGCCAGCAGTGAATATGGAGACACTGAAGCTTTCTTT,CASSEYGDTEAFF
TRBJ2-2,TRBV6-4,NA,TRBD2,TGTGCCAGCAGAATAGCGGGGGGCCGCGGCACCGGGGAGCTGTTTTTT,CASRIAGGRGTGELFF
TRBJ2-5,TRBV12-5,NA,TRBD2,TGTGCTAGTGGTCCCAACACTCTAGCGGGGGGGCGATCGACCCAGTACTTC,CASGPNTLAGGRSTQYF
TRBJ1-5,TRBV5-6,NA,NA,TGTGCCAGCAGCTTGTGGATCGGGGGACAGCCCCAGCATTTT,CASSLWIGGQPQHF
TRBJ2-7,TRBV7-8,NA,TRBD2,TGTGCCAGCAGCCCCTTCAAGCGGGACTTCTCCTACGAGCAGTACTTC,CASSPFKRDFSYEQYF
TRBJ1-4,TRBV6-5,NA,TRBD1,TGTGCCAGCAGCCCGGACAGGGGACGTAATGAAAAACTGTTTTTT,CASSPDRGRNEKLFF
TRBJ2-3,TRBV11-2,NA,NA,TGTGCCAGCAGCCGTCGGGGGACCCCTGGCACAGATACGCAGTATTTT,CASSRRGTPGTDTQYF
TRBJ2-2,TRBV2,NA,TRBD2,TGTGCCAGCAGCCTCGGGGGGGCCTTAACCGGGGAGCTGTTTTTT,CASSLGGALTGELFF
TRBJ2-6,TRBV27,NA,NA,TGTGCCAGCAGTCCACGGGGGGCCAACGTCCTGACTTTC,CASSPRGANVLTF
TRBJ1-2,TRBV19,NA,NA,TGTGCCAGTAGTGGTCCGGCAGGCTATGGCTACACCTTC,CASSGPAGYGYTF
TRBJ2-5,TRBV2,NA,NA,TGTGCCAGCAGTACCAGACGACAGAAAGAGACCCAGTACTTC,CASSTRRQKETQYF
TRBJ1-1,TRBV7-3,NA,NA,TGTGCCAGCAGCAAAGGGGACTTGAACACTGAAGCTTTCTTT,CASSKGDLNTEAFF
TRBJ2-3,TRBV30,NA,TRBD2,TGTGCCTGGAGTAAGCGGGGGACAGATACGCAGTATTTT,CAWSKRGTDTQYF
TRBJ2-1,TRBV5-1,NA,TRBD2,TGCGCCAGCAGCTTGGCTAGCGGGGGGCCAAGTGAGCAGTTCTTC,CASSLASGGPSEQFF
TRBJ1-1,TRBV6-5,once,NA,TGTGCGACGGGAGCCGGGGGAGACACTGAAGCTTTCTTT,CATGAGGDTEAFF
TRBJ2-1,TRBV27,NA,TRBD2,TGTGCCACAAGCAGCGGGGGGGCCTCCAATGAGCAGTTCTTC,CATSSGGASNEQFF
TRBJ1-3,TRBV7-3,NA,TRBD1,TGTGCCAGCAGCTTAGGGACAGGGAACGGAAACACCATATATTTT,CASSLGTGNGNTIYF
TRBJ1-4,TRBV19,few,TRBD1,TGTGCCAGTAGTTGGCCGGGACAGGTCAAGGCAACTAATGAAAAACTGTTTTTT,CASSWPGQVKATNEKLFF
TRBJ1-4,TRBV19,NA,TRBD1,TGTGCCAGTCTGCCCGGGACAGGGATTGAAAAACTGTTTTTT,CASLPGTGIEKLFF
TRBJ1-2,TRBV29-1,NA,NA,TGCAGCGTTGAGGGCTCTCCAGGGGTCAACGTCTATGGCTACACCTTC,CSVEGSPGVNVYGYTF
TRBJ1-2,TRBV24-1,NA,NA,TGTGCCACCAGTGATCCCGGGCAGGGGAGGGGTGGCTACACCTTC,CATSDPGQGRGGYTF
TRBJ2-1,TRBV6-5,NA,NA,TGTGCCAGCAGCCCCAGGATAGGGGCCGCGGAGTTCTTC,CASSPRIGAAEFF
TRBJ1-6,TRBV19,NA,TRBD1,TGTGCCAGTAGTGACAGGGGGGATTGGAATTCACCCCTCCACTTT,CASSDRGDWNSPLHF
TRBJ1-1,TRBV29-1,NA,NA,TGCAGCGTCTCCAATTCAGACACTGAAGCTTTCTTT,CSVSNSDTEAFF
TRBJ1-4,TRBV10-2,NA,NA,TGCGCCAGCAGCGTTTTCGGGAATGAAAAACTGTTTTTT,CASSVFGNEKLFF
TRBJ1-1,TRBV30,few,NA,TGTGCCTGGAGTGTACGGGGGGGGAATATAAACACTGAAGCTTTCTTT,CAWSVRGGNINTEAFF
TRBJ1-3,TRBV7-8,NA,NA,TGTGCCAGCAGCGCATCACAGGGTACTGGAAACACCATATATTTT,CASSASQGTGNTIYF
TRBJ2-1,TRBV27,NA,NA,TGTGCCAGCAGTTTAGGGCCGAATGAGCAGTTCTTC,CASSLGPNEQFF
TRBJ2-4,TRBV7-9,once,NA,TGTGCCAGCAGCTTAGTTAACGGGTATCCGACCTTC,CASSLVNGYPTF
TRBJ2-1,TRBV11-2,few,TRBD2,TGTGCCAGCACGTTGAGCGGGGGGAGTTCAAATGAGCAGTTCTTC,CASTLSGGSSNEQFF
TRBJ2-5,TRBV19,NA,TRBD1,TGTGCCTCATCCCGGGACAGGGGAGAGACCCAGTACTTC,CASSRDRGETQYF
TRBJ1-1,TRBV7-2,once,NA,TGTGCCAGCATCCCAGTTCCAGGGTCCTACAACACTGAAGCTTTCTTT,CASIPVPGSYNTEAFF
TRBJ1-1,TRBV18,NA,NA,TGTGCCAGCTCACCAAACCCTACAGGGAACACTGAAGCTTTCTTT,CASSPNPTGNTEAFF
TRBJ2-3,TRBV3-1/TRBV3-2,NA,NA,TGTGCCAGCAGCCAAGGGGCGGGAGATACGCAGTATTTT,CASSQGAGDTQYF
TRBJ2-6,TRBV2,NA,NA,TGTGCCAGCAGTACCGATAGGACAGCTTACTCTGGGGCCAACGTCCTGACTTTC,CASSTDRTAYSGANVLTF
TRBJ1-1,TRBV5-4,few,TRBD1,TGTGCCAGCAGCGCAGGGGGGACTGAAGCTTTCTTT,CASSAGGTEAFF
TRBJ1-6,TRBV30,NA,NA,TGTGCCTGGAGTGGGGGCCAAGATAATTCACCCCTCCACTTT,CAWSGGQDNSPLHF